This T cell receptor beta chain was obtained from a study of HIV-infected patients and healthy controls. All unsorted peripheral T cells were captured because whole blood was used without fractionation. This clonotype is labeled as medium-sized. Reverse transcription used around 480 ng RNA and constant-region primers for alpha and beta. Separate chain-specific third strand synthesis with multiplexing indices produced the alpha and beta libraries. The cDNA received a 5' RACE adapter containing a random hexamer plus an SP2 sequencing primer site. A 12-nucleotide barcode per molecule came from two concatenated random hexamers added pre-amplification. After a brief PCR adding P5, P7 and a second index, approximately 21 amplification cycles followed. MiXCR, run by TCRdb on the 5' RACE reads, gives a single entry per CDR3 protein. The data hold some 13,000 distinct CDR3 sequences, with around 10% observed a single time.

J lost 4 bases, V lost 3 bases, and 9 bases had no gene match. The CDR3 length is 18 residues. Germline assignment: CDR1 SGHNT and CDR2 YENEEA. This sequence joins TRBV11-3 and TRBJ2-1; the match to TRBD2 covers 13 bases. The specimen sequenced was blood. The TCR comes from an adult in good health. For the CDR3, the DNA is TGTGCCAGCAGCTTGAATGTTCTGACTAGCGGGGGGTACAATGAGCAGTTCTTC. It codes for CASSLNVLTSGGYNEQFF.